This T cell receptor beta chain derives from a study of vaccination effects on CD4 cells after COVID-19 (dated by TCRdb to between 2021 and 2024). Some background on the complete study: Each participant received two doses of an mRNA SARS-CoV-2 vaccine, either BNT162b2 or mRNA-1273. SARS-CoV-2 spike-specific CD4+ TCR repertoires were compared before and after mRNA vaccination in COVID-19 convalescent patients and in infection-naive vaccine recipients. Altogether, some ten COVID-19 convalescent patients and a few SARS-CoV-2-naive healthy vaccine recipients made up the full study. Cultures from other donors in the study were sequenced with the Oncomine TCR Beta short-read assay on an Illumina iSeq 100.

On this clone itself: The target of this receptor is not known. No base-level quality is on record; no much larger clone is a single base apart.

What the authors observed across the whole study: Both infection-induced and vaccine-induced clones contracted markedly at late post-vaccination timepoints, which is consistent with waning T cell responses. The study was limited by a small number of convalescent patients, and early post-infection timepoints were lacking. In healthy vaccine recipients, vaccine-induced clones were almost all SARS-CoV-2 mono-reactive, with only 1 of 255 being cross-reactive with common cold coronaviruses.

To prepare the library, the immunoSEQ multiplex PCR assay was applied. DNA from the cultured and isolated CD4+ T cells underwent TCR beta CDR3 sequencing. The authors processed their data as follows. The analysis removed non-productive TCR sequences, trimmed reads to the CDR3 region, and retained only CDR3s that were 7 or more amino acids long. Antigen-specific clonotypes were identified using the MANAFEST web app by comparison of expansion in peptide wells against reference cultures. Positive clones required FDR<0.05 expansion versus reference and all other wells, odds ratio above 5, and frequency above 0.1% in two replicate wells. Clonotypes significantly expanded in SARS-CoV-2 spike wells and in at least one common cold coronavirus spike condition were defined as cross-reactive. Levenshtein distance calculated with the stringdist R package was used to assess CDR3 similarity, and unrooted trees were constructed with ape in R 3.6.1. What TCRdb holds here is the immuneACCESS table cut down to in-frame rearrangements. Part of the clones is not present; checked against another copy, under half of the missing clones reflect an unresolved V gene, and the others are unexplained. Clone size and V and J calls were adopted from that table, with D and trimming inferred from the DNA. A total of 20,000 to 30,000 clones appear in this sample, over 70% of them only once. 10% to 13% of the sample belongs to the ten largest clones.

From a lookup of the germline V gene, CDR1 and CDR2 are SGHRS and YFSETQ. V is pared back by 0 bases and J by 1 base, with 7 bases lying between the germline termini. From its cysteine to its phenylalanine, the CDR3 spans 14 amino acids. Of the read, only the CDR3 DNA is kept; its 42 bases are in frame from base 1. In the ViraFEST assay, PBMC were stimulated with viral peptide pools, and antigen-specific CD4+ T cell clonotypes were then identified by expansion using TCR sequencing. After less than eleven days of culture, CD4+ T cells were isolated with the EasySep CD4+ T cell isolation kit. Healthy vaccine recipients had no prior SARS-CoV-2 infection, confirmed by negative nucleocapsid antibodies before and after vaccination. Approximately 2 million PBMC per well were cultured in IMDM with about 4.8% human AB serum, 10 IU/ml IL-2 and gentamicin, plus 10 ug/ml peptides. On days 3 and 7, half of the culture medium was replaced with fresh IL-2-containing medium. Each peptide stimulation condition was cultured in triplicate wells unless otherwise noted. Using Ficoll-Paque Plus gradient centrifugation, PBMC were separated from whole blood and then either used fresh or cryopreserved at -140C. Overlapping peptide pools spanned the spike proteins of SARS-CoV-2 and the common cold coronaviruses HCoV-NL63, HCoV-OC43 and HCoV-229E. The QIAamp micro DNA kit was used to extract genomic DNA from the cultured CD4+ T cells.

The sequence links TRBV5-1 to TRBJ1-1; the D gene remains uncertain. The sample here was CD4+ T cells from PBMCs cultured with HCoV-NL63 spike peptides, taken before COVID-19 vaccination. The cell subset or site label on this specimen signifies: HCoV-NL63 spike overlapping peptide pool stimulation. The origin of this receptor is a human donor who received a COVID-19 vaccine. The sequenced DNA is TGCGCCAGCAGCTTGGGGGTTGGGAACACTGAAGCTTTCTTT. It translates as CASSLGVGNTEAFF. This CDR3, with the reference TRBV5-1 and TRBJ1-1 proteins standing in past its ends, gives the full variable domain KAGVTQTPRYLIKTRGQQVTLSCSPISGHRSVSWYQQTPGQGLQFLFEYFSETQRNKGNFPGRFSGRQFSNSRSEMNVSTLELGDSALYLCASSLGVGNTEAFFGQGTRLTVV.